A selection of T cell receptor beta chains follows, all from one sample in a study of blood T cell repertoires in COVID-19. Only in-frame clones appear in the TCRdb table, and some are missing; sequencing was by immunoSEQ multiplex PCR. The sample includes roughly 52,000 clones, 88% of them seen just once. The sequencing sample was made of peripheral blood. The receptors stem from a man aged 55 to 70 with active COVID-19. CDR3s include the opening cysteine and the closing phenylalanine or tryptophan. A D gene is named only where the DNA matches it firmly. Size is stated for part of the rows, as once, few or many counts, or as a class when the clone is expanded.

cdr3_aa: CASSLGTYEQYF; cdr3_nt: TGTGCCAGCTCCTTGGGGACTTACGAGCAGTACTTC; j_call: TRBJ2-7; v_call: TRBV18; d_call: .; clone_size: .
cdr3_aa: CASTRGNTDTQYF; cdr3_nt: TGTGCCAGCACGCGGGGGAACACAGATACGCAGTATTTT; j_call: TRBJ2-3; v_call: TRBV3-1/TRBV3-2; d_call: TRBD2; clone_size: few
cdr3_aa: CASSPGGEGTEAFF; cdr3_nt: TGTGCCAGCAGTCCAGGGGGCGAGGGGACTGAAGCTTTCTTT; j_call: TRBJ1-1; v_call: TRBV6-2/TRBV6-3; d_call: TRBD1; clone_size: .
cdr3_aa: CASSPATGTTDTQYF; cdr3_nt: TGTGCCAGCTCACCAGCGACAGGGACCACAGATACGCAGTATTTT; j_call: TRBJ2-3; v_call: TRBV18; d_call: TRBD1; clone_size: .
cdr3_aa: CASSYDRTNYGYTF; cdr3_nt: TGTGCCAGCAGTTACGACAGGACTAACTATGGCTACACCTTC; j_call: TRBJ1-2; v_call: TRBV6-6; d_call: .; clone_size: .
cdr3_aa: CASSLDASGTTQYF; cdr3_nt: TGTGCCAGCAGCTTAGATGCTAGCGGGACCACGCAGTATTTT; j_call: TRBJ2-3; v_call: TRBV7-2; d_call: TRBD2; clone_size: .
cdr3_aa: CASRQGGNSPLHF; cdr3_nt: TGTGCCAGCCGTCAGGGGGGTAATTCACCCCTCCACTTT; j_call: TRBJ1-6; v_call: TRBV11-1; d_call: TRBD1; clone_size: .
cdr3_aa: CASSLLAENNEQFF; cdr3_nt: TGTGCCAGCAGCTTGCTAGCGGAAAACAATGAGCAGTTCTTC; j_call: TRBJ2-1; v_call: TRBV5-8; d_call: TRBD2; clone_size: .
cdr3_aa: CASSGLAWNEQFF; cdr3_nt: TGTGCCAGCAGTGGACTAGCGTGGAATGAGCAGTTCTTC; j_call: TRBJ2-1; v_call: TRBV25-1; d_call: TRBD2; clone_size: .
cdr3_aa: CATSNRDSNEKLFF; cdr3_nt: TGTGCCACCAGCAATCGGGACAGCAATGAAAAACTGTTTTTT; j_call: TRBJ1-4; v_call: TRBV15; d_call: TRBD1; clone_size: .
cdr3_aa: CATSDYGLGNNEQFF; cdr3_nt: TGTGCCACCAGTGATTACGGACTAGGGAACAATGAGCAGTTCTTC; j_call: TRBJ2-1; v_call: TRBV24-1; d_call: TRBD2; clone_size: .
cdr3_aa: CASSLHRAGYTF; cdr3_nt: TGTGCCAGCAGCTTGCACAGAGCCGGCTACACCTTC; j_call: TRBJ1-2; v_call: TRBV5-5; d_call: .; clone_size: once
cdr3_aa: CASSLYRGGASSYNEQFF; cdr3_nt: TGTGCCAGCAGTTTATACAGGGGGGGGGCCAGCTCCTACAATGAGCAGTTCTTC; j_call: TRBJ2-1; v_call: TRBV28; d_call: .; clone_size: .
cdr3_aa: CASTDTQGKNTEAFF; cdr3_nt: TGCGCCAGCACCGACACACAGGGGAAGAACACTGAAGCTTTCTTT; j_call: TRBJ1-1; v_call: TRBV4-1; d_call: TRBD1; clone_size: once
cdr3_aa: CASSYNRVEELFF; cdr3_nt: TGTGCCAGCAGTTACAACAGGGTAGAGGAGCTGTTTTTT; j_call: TRBJ2-2; v_call: TRBV6-5; d_call: .; clone_size: few
cdr3_aa: CASSDTGWSSYEQYF; cdr3_nt: TGTGCCAGCAGTGACACAGGCTGGAGCTCCTACGAGCAGTACTTC; j_call: TRBJ2-7; v_call: TRBV6-1; d_call: .; clone_size: .
cdr3_aa: CASSFKDTQYF; cdr3_nt: TGTGCCAGCAGCTTTAAAGATACGCAGTATTTT; j_call: TRBJ2-3; v_call: TRBV2; d_call: .; clone_size: .
cdr3_aa: CASREGTVYTDTQYF; cdr3_nt: TGTGCCAGCAGAGAAGGGACAGTCTACACAGATACGCAGTATTTT; j_call: TRBJ2-3; v_call: TRBV2; d_call: TRBD1; clone_size: .
cdr3_aa: CASSDGTGVWSLHF; cdr3_nt: TGTGCCAGCAGTGATGGGACTGGGGTCTGGTCCCTCCACTTT; j_call: TRBJ1-6; v_call: TRBV2; d_call: .; clone_size: .
cdr3_aa: CASSSQQGLYGYTF; cdr3_nt: TGTGCCAGCAGCTCCCAACAGGGTTTATATGGCTACACCTTC; j_call: TRBJ1-2; v_call: TRBV7-9; d_call: .; clone_size: .
cdr3_aa: CASTLSLAGREQYF; cdr3_nt: TGTGCCAGCACCCTGTCGCTAGCGGGCCGCGAGCAGTACTTC; j_call: TRBJ2-7; v_call: TRBV7-2; d_call: TRBD2; clone_size: .
cdr3_aa: CASSPGQGKAYNEQFF; cdr3_nt: TGTGCCAGCAGCCCCGGACAGGGAAAAGCCTACAATGAGCAGTTCTTC; j_call: TRBJ2-1; v_call: TRBV7-3; d_call: TRBD1; clone_size: .
cdr3_aa: CASSHYPGQGGDEQYF; cdr3_nt: TGCGCCAGCAGCCACTACCCGGGACAGGGCGGTGACGAGCAGTACTTC; j_call: TRBJ2-7; v_call: TRBV4-1; d_call: TRBD1; clone_size: .
cdr3_aa: CASSVEAGGPKEQFF; cdr3_nt: TGTGCCAGCAGCGTAGAGGCGGGAGGGCCTAAAGAGCAGTTCTTC; j_call: TRBJ2-1; v_call: TRBV9; d_call: TRBD2; clone_size: .